These 5 T cell receptor beta chains came from one sample sequenced in a study of shared clonotypes between healthy human individuals. Measured with immunoSEQ multiplex PCR; TCRdb has only the in-frame clones, and not every one. The table has 1.4 million to 1.5 million clones, around 97% seen once; the top ten hold approximately 1.1%. Sequencing was carried out using naive CD4+ T cells sorted from blood. As for subset: CD45RA+ positively selected. These receptors were taken from a man in his thirties or forties in good health.

CDR3 amino acids: CASSEARGHTEAFF. The CDR3 DNA follows: TGTGCCAGCAGTGAAGCGAGGGGTCACACTGAAGCTTTCTTT. The genes are TRBV6-1 and TRBJ1-1, with D tentatively TRBD1 (5 bases). This CDR3 has 14 amino acids. Germline V gene sequence: CDR1 MNHNS, CDR2 SASEGT. The ends were cut back, 0 bases at V and 3 bases at J, with 8 bases in the middle.

This clone has only one observation. The chain uses TRBV5-1 and TRBJ1-2, with a weak D call TRBD1 (5 bases). This CDR3 has 15 amino acids. Germline V gene sequence: CDR1 SGHRS, CDR2 YFSETQ. V lost 3 bases, J lost 4 bases, and 16 bases lay in between. CDR3 nucleotides: TGCGCCAGCAGCTCTGACCAGACAGCTCGCTATGGCTACACCTTC. It codes for CASSSDQTARYGYTF.

The chain joins TRBV2 to TRBJ2-7; TRBD2 is a possible D gene (5 bases). The germline V gene encodes CDR1 SNHLY and CDR2 FYNNEI. Between the trimmed V and J ends, which lost 0 bases and 3 bases, there was a span of 12 bases. This CDR3 is built from 15 residues. The CDR3 spells CASSEAPLAGYEQYF. The DNA for the CDR3 is TGTGCCAGCAGTGAAGCGCCCCTAGCTGGCTACGAGCAGTACTTC.

This chain connects TRBV9 to TRBJ2-7; tentative D call: TRBD1 (5 bases). Germline lookup yields CDR1 SGDLS and CDR2 YYNGEE. V shed 3 bases and J shed 6 bases, with 13 bases lying between them. The CDR3 is 13 residues long. This CDR3 is CASSADSIGEQYF. The CDR3 DNA sequence: TGTGCCAGCAGCGCCGACAGCATAGGCGAGCAGTACTTC.

The chain links TRBV19 to TRBJ2-7, with D possibly called TRBD1 or TRBD2 (5 bases each). The germline V gene encodes CDR1 LNHDA and CDR2 SQIVND (reference sequence). This CDR3 comprises 15 residues. V lost 3 bases, J lost 4 bases, and 16 bases lay in between. The CDR3 sequence is CASSIEGPSVYEQYF. CDR3 DNA sequence: TGTGCCAGTAGTATTGAGGGGCCGTCAGTGTACGAGCAGTACTTC.